Shown below are 8 T cell receptor beta chains from a single sample sequenced in a study of vaccination effects on CD4 cells after COVID-19. Sequenced by immunoSEQ multiplex PCR; TCRdb stores in-frame clones only, minus some. Among roughly 53,000 clones listed, more than 75% were seen once. After expansion with viral peptide pools in the ViraFEST assay, antigen-specific CD4+ T cells were sequenced. Between days 9 and 10 of culture, CD4+ T cells were separated out. Vaccine recipients, nucleocapsid antibody negative, had no prior SARS-CoV-2 infection. These receptors lack a known antigen. Sequenced material: CD4+ T cells from PBMCs cultured with HCoV-OC43 spike peptides, taken before COVID-19 vaccination. Subset in this sample: HCoV-OC43 spike overlapping peptide pool stimulation. Receptor source: a human donor who received a COVID-19 vaccine.

The genes are TRBV27 and TRBJ2-3; 12 nucleotides match TRBD2. The CDR3 runs 19 residues. Trimming removed 4 bases from V and 0 bases from J; junction bases left unmatched: 11. The germline gives CDR1 MNHEY, CDR2 SMNVEV (reference sequence). In DNA, the CDR3 is TGTGCCAGCAGTTCCCGCTTATTTGGACTAGCGGGGAGCACAGATACGCAGTATTTT. It yields the protein CASSSRLFGLAGSTDTQYF.

V gene TRBV18 combines with J gene TRBJ1-4; D is unresolved. CDR1 and CDR2 (germline): KGHSH, LQKENI. This CDR3 spans 14 amino acids. Deletions cut 5 bases from V and 8 bases from J, with 15 bases between. As DNA, the CDR3 is TGTGCCAGCTCATCCGGGCCCGGGAGGGAAAAACTGTTTTTT. This translates into CASSSGPGREKLFF.

The chain joins TRBV5-6 to TRBJ2-7; 11 positions agree with TRBD1. With V trimmed by 2 bases and J by 3 bases, 1 base remained unmatched. Germline V gene sequence: CDR1 SGHDT, CDR2 YYEEEE. The CDR3 has 14 residues. The CDR3 DNA sequence: TGTGCCAGCAGCTTCGGGACAGGGGGCTACGAGCAGTACGTC. Translated, it gives CASSFGTGGYEQYV.

In this sample, this clone is medium-sized. The rearrangement uses TRBV19 and TRBJ2-1; D might be TRBD1 or TRBD2, each matching 5 bases. This CDR3 spans 19 amino acids. Germline V gives CDR1 LNHDA, CDR2 SQIVND (reference sequence). Trimming removed 4 bases from V and 0 bases from J, with 22 bases in between. CDR3 sequence (DNA): TGTGCCAGTAGTACTCAGCCGGGACGAGGCCCAAGCTCCTACAATGAGCAGTTCTTC. Protein product: CASSTQPGRGPSSYNEQFF.

The chain has TRBV6-5 and TRBJ2-2; weak D call: TRBD2 (6 bases). V lost 3 bases and J 5 bases, leaving 13 bases between the germline ends. Germline assignment: CDR1 MNHEY and CDR2 SVGAGI. CDR3 length equals 15 residues. CDR3 DNA sequence: TGTGCCAGCAGTTATGGAGGGCCCTCTACCGGGGAGCTGTTTTTT. Protein: CASSYGGPSTGELFF.

The chain combines TRBV5-6 with TRBJ2-7; TRBD1 matches at 7 bases. This CDR3 is built from 15 residues. Germline CDR1 SGHDT, CDR2 YYEEEE. V lost 1 base, J lost 0 bases, and 4 bases stayed unmatched. CDR3: CASSLLGDSSYEQYV. The CDR3 DNA is TGTGCCAGCAGCTTGCTCGGGGACAGCTCCTACGAGCAGTACGTC.

This chain connects TRBV5-6 to TRBJ1-1; D is uncertain. Between the trimmed V and J ends, which lost 4 bases and 3 bases, there was a span of 7 bases. The germline gives CDR1 SGHDT, CDR2 YYEEEE. The CDR3 totals 12 residues. This chain's CDR3 is CASSDDYTEAFF. In nucleotides, the CDR3 is TGTGCCAGCAGCGACGACTACACTGAAGCTTTCTTT.

The rearrangement joins TRBV12-3 or TRBV12-4 to TRBJ2-1; D remains unclear. The CDR3 length is 9 residues. Trimming took off 10 bases at V and 15 bases at J, with 13 bases between the two ends. As DNA, the CDR3 is TGTGCCAATAGAGAAGGCGGGTTCTTC. The encoded protein is CANREGGFF.